This section outlines one T cell receptor (beta chain) sequence together with its context. The germline gives CDR1 KGHDR, CDR2 SFDVKD. Deletions cut 6 bases from V and 3 bases from J, with 10 bases between. This CDR3 is 13 amino acids long. The record originates from a study of blood T cell repertoires in COVID-19. Looking at the study overall: Samples of COVID-19 (acute and convalescent) were obtained from the United States, Italy and Spain.

Assay used: immunoSEQ multiplex PCR; TCRdb lists only in-frame clones, some missing. The profile shows roughly 200,000 clones, approximately 92% of them singletons. Grouping used clinical history reported by participants in a survey and questionnaire. This TCR was sampled from a woman in her thirties or forties with acute COVID-19. The rearrangement joins TRBV24-1 to TRBJ1-1, with a possible D match to TRBD1 (6 bases). Sequencing was carried out using PBMCs or T cells enriched from blood (not recorded which). The DNA of the CDR3 is TGTGCCACCAGTAGGCAGGGGTACACTGAAGCTTTCTTT. This encodes CATSRQGYTEAFF.